This TCR beta chain was profiled in a study of OX40 agonist ivuxolimab in advanced cancers. Background for the entire study: Ivuxolimab was a fully human IgG2 agonistic monoclonal antibody targeting the costimulatory receptor OX40 (CD134). Intravenous ivuxolimab was administered to patients every 2 weeks at six dose levels: 0.01, 0.1, 0.3, 1.5, 3 and 10 mg/kg. Of the approximately 53 patients in dose escalation, some 20 had hepatocellular carcinoma, roughly 15 had melanoma, 9 had renal cell carcinoma and 9 had head and neck cancer. A male proportion of almost 85% and a mean age of 60 years, ranging from 23 to 79, were recorded for the dose-escalation cohort. Patients were allowed to have had prior anti-PD-1, anti-PD-L1 or anti-CTLA-4 therapy, and approximately 40% of the dose-escalation patients had been treated with checkpoint inhibitors. Three dose-escalation patients achieved partial responses, one with hepatocellular carcinoma and two with cutaneous melanoma. Peripheral TCRbeta sequencing was intended to test whether TCR sequence diversity was altered and clonal T-cell expansion was caused by ivuxolimab. The paper describes the monotherapy dose-escalation part (N ≈ 51 patients) of the phase I trial of ivuxolimab.

Details on this clone: Its cognate antigen has yet to be identified. No per-base quality is available; no much larger clone lies one base away.

Genomic DNA was isolated from the sorted cells so that the TCRbeta CDR3 region could be sequenced. The immunoSEQ Assay was used to sequence the TCRbeta CDR3 regions. TCRdb mirrors the immuneACCESS table, restricted to in-frame sequences. Some clones are absent from its copies; in checked studies, under half trace to an unresolved V gene, and the reason for the others is unknown. For this sample there are 25,000 to 30,000 clones; 83% appear just once. The ten largest make up 9.5% to 15% of the sample. Including the terminal cysteine and phenylalanine, the CDR3 comprises 14 residues. The DNA shown is the 42-base CDR3, in frame from base 1. Relative to germline, V is 6 bases shorter and J is 2 bases shorter, with 11 bases between their ends. The germline V gene encodes CDR1 SEHNR and CDR2 FQNEAQ (reference sequence). General findings and caveats noted by the study authors: Low levels of normalized T-cell clonal expansion were also seen in some patients who did not respond. Clonal expansion of both CD4+ and CD8+ blood T cells was observed from baseline to week 6 at doses 0.1 to 3.0 mg/kg. Antigen specificity was not determined for the clonally expanded peripheral T cells. In the 0.1-3.0 mg/kg groups, partial responders were among the patients with the lowest normalized peripheral clonal expansion, particularly in CD8+ T cells. After ivuxolimab, expanded clones were on average more numerous among CD8+ T cells than among CD4+ T cells.

The trial excluded patients who had a history of autoimmune disease or were on systemic immunosuppression. Peripheral blood for TCR sequencing was collected from all dose cohorts at baseline, on cycle 4 day 1, and on cycle 7 day 1. The samples were drawn from a first-in-human, open-label, multicenter phase I dose-escalation trial of ivuxolimab. The trial enrolled adults with locally advanced or metastatic head and neck squamous cell, hepatocellular, melanoma or renal cell carcinoma. Before TCR sequencing, CD4+ T cells and CD8+ T cells from peripheral blood were sorted into separate populations. The starting material was CD4+ or CD8+ T cells sorted from blood, obtained in a trial of the OX40 agonist ivuxolimab. The V and J genes are TRBV7-9 and TRBJ1-5; there is no confident call for the D gene. The sequence derives from an adult with an advanced solid tumor such as melanoma, head and neck, liver or kidney cancer. This receptor carries the CDR3 CASSAGEGNQPQHF. The sequence in DNA is TGTGCCAGCAGTGCAGGTGAGGGCAATCAGCCCCAGCATTTT.